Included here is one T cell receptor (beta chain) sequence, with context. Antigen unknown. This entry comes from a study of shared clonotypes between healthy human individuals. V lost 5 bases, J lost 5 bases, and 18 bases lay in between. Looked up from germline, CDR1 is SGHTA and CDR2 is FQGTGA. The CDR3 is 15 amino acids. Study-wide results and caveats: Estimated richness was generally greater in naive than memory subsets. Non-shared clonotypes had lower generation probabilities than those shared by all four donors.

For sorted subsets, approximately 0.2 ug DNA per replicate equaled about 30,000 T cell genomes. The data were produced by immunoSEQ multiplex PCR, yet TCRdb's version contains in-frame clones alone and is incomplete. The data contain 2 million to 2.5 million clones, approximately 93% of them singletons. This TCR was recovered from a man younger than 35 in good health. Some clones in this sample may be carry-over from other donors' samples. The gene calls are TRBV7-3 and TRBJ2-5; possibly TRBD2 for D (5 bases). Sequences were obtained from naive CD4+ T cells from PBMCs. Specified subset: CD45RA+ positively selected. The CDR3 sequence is CASSTSVGDVETQYF. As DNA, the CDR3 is TGTGCCAGCAGCACCTCCGTGGGAGATGTGGAGACCCAGTACTTC.